This TCR beta chain derives from a study of PD-L1 blockade in urothelial cancer. Study at large: Before enrollment, 0 to 3 chemotherapy regimens had been given to patients. When blood samples were assessed, the median T cell count was 141,255.

Sequenced by immunoSEQ multiplex PCR; TCRdb stores in-frame clones only, minus some. In the table there are about 41,000 clones, about four fifths of which are singletons. This TCR was sampled from a man aged 55-75 years with urothelial cancer. This specimen consisted of PBMCs, obtained around atezolizumab (anti-PD-L1) treatment.

CDR3 sequence: CASSLGQSNQPQHF. CDR3 coding DNA: TGTGCCAGCAGTTTAGGACAGTCCAATCAGCCCCAGCATTTT. This sequence joins TRBV28 and TRBJ1-5; D is possibly TRBD1 (6 bases). Germline V gene lookup returns CDR1 MDHEN and CDR2 SYDVKM. The CDR3 has 14 residues. Between the trimmed V and J ends, which lost 2 bases and 3 bases, there was a span of 8 bases. Supplemented by reference TRBV28 and TRBJ1-5, the full variable domain reads DVKVTQSSRYLVKRTGEKVFLECVQDMDHENMFWYRQDPGLGLRLIYFSYDVKMKEKGDIPEGYSVSREKKERFSLILESASTNQTSMYLCASSLGQSNQPQHFGDGTRLSIL.